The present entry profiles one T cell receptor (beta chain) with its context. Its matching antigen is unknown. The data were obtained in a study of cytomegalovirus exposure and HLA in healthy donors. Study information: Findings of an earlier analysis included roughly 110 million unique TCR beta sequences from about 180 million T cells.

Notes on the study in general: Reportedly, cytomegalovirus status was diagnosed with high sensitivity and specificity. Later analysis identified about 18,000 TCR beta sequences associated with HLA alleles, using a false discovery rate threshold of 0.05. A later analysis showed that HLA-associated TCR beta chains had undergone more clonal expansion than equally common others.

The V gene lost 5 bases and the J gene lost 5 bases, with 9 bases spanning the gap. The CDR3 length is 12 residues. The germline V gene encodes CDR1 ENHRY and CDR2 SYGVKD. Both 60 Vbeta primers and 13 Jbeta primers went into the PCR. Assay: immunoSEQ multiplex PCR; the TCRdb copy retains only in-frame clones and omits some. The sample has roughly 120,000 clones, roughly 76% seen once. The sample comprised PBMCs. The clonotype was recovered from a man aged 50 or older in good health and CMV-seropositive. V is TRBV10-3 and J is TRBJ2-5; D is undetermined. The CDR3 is CAISLDGETQYF. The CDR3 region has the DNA TGTGCCATCAGTCTAGATGGGGAGACCCAGTACTTC.